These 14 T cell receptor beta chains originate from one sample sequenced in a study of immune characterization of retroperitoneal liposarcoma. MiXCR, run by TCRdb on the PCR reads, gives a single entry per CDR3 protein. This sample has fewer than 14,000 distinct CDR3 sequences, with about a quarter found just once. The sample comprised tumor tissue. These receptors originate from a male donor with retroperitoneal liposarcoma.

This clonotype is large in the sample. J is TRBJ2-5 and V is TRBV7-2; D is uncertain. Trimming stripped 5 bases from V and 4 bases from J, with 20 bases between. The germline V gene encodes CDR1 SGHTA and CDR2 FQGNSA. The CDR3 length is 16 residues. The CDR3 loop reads CASSPLALVQLETQYF. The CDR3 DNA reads TGTGCCAGCAGCCCCTTGGCGCTAGTTCAGCTAGAGACCCAGTACTTC.

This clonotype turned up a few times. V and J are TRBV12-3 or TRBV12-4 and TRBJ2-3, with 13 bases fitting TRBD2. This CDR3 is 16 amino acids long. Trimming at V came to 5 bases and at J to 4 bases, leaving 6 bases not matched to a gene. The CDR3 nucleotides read TGTGCCAGCAGTCCCGGGACTAGCGGGATCTCAGATACGCAGTATTTT. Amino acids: CASSPGTSGISDTQYF.

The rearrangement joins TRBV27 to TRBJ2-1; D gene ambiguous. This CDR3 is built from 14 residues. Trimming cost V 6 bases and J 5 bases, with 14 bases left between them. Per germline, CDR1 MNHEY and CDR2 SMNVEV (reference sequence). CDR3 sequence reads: CASSARNNNNEQFF. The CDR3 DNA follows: TGTGCCAGCAGCGCGCGGAACAATAACAATGAGCAGTTCTTC.

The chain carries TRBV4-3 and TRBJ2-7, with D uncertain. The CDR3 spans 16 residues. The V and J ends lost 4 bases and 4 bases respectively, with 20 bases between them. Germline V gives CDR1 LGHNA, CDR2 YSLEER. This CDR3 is CASSPHPVGTFYEQYF. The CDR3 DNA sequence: TGCGCCAGCAGCCCCCACCCTGTGGGCACCTTTTACGAGCAGTACTTC.

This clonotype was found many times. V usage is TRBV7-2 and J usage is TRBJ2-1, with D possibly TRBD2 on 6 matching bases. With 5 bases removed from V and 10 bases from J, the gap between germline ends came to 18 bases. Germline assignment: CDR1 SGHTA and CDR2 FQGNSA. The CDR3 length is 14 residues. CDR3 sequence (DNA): TGTGCCAGCAGCATATCGGGAGAACGGTACGAGCAGTTCTTC. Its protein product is CASSISGERYEQFF. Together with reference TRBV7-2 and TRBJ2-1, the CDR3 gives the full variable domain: GAGVSQSPSNKVTEKGKDVELRCDPISGHTALYWYRQSLGQGLEFLIYFQGNSAPDKSGLPSDRFSAERTGGSVSTLTIQRTQQEDSAVYLCASSISGERYEQFFGPGTRLTVL.

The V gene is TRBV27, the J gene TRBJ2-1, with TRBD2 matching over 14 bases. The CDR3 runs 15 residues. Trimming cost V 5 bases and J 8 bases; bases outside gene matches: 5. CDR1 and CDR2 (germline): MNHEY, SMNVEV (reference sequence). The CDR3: CASSAGTSGRDEQFF. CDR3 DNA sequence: TGTGCCAGCAGTGCCGGGACTAGCGGGAGAGATGAGCAGTTCTTC.

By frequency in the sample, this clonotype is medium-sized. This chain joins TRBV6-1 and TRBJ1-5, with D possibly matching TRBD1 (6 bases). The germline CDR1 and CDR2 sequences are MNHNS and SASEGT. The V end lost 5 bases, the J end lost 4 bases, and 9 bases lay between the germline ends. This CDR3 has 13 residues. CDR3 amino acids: CASSRTGNQPQHF. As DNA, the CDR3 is TGTGCCAGCAGTCGAACAGGGAATCAGCCCCAGCATTTT.

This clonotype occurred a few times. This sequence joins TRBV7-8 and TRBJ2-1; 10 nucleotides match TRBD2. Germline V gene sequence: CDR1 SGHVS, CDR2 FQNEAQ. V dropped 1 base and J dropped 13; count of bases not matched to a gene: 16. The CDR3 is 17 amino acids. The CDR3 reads CASSLDPSGSLLETQFF. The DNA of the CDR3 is TGTGCCAGCAGCTTAGATCCTAGCGGGAGCCTACTAGAGACCCAGTTCTTC. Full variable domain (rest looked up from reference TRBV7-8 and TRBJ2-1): GAGVSQSPRYKVAKRGQDVALRCDPISGHVSLFWYQQALGQGPEFLTYFQNEAQLDKSGLPSDRFFAERPEGSVSTLKIQRTQQEDSAVYLCASSLDPSGSLLETQFFGPGTRLTVL.

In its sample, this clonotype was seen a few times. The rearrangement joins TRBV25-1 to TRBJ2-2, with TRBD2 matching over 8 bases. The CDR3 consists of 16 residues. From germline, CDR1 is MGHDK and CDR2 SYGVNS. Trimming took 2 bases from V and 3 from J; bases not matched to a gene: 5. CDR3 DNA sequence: TGTGCCAGCAGTGAACGTCGAGCGGGAGACACCGGGGAGCTGTTTTTT. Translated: CASSERRAGDTGELFF.

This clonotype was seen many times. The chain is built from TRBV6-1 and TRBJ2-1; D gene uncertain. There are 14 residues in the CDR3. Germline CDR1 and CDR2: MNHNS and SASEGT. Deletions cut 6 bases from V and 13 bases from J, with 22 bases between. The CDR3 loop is CASSALGVQETQFF. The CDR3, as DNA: TGTGCCAGCAGCGCTCTTGGAGTCCAAGAGACCCAGTTCTTC.

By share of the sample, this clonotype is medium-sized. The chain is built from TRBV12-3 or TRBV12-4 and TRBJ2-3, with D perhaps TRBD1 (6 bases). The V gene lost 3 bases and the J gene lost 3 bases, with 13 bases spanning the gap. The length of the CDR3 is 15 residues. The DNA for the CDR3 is TGTGCCAGCAGTTTCAGGGGAAGGAGTACAGATACGCAGTATTTT. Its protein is CASSFRGRSTDTQYF.

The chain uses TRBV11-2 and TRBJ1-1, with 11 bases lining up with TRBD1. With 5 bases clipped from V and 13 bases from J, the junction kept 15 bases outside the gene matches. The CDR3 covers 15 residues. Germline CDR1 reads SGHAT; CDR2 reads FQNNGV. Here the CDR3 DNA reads TGTGCCAGCAGCAAGCGGACAGGGGGCGCTTTCGTAGGTTTCTTT. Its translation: CASSKRTGGAFVGFF.

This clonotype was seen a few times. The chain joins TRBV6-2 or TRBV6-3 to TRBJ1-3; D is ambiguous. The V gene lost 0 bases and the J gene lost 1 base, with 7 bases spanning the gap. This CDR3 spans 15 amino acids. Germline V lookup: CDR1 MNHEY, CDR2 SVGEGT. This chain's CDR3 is CASSYSWLSGNTIYF. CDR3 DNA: TGTGCCAGCAGTTACTCCTGGCTTTCTGGAAACACCATATATTTT.

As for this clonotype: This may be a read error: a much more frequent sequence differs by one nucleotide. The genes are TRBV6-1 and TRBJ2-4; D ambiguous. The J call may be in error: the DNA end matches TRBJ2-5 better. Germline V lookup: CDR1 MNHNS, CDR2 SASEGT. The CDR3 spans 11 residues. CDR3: CASSIWGTQYF. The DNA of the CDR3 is TGTGCCAGCAGTATATGGGGGACCCAGTACTTC.